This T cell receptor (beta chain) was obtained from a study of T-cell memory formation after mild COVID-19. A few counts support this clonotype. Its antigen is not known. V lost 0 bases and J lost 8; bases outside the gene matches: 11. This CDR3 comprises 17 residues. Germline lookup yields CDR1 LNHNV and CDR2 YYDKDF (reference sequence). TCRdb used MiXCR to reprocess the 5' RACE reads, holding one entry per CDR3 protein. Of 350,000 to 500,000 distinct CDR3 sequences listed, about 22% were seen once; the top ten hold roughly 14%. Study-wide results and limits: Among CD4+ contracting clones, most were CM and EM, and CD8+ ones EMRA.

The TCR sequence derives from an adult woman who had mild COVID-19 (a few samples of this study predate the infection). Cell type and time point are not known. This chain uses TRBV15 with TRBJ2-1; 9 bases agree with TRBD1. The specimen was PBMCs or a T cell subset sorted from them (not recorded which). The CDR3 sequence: CATSRETAGTGRHEQFF. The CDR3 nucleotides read TGTGCCACCAGCAGAGAAACCGCCGGGACAGGGAGACATGAGCAGTTCTTC.